This record concerns one T cell receptor beta chain sequence. Its antigen is not known. Sequencing used immunoSEQ multiplex PCR; TCRdb keeps in-frame clones, though not all of them. This sample has roughly 53,000 clones; roughly three quarters occur once, and the top ten carry about 2.3%. The data stem from a study of OX40 agonist ivuxolimab in advanced cancers. The CDR3 consists of 14 residues. Germline V gene data show CDR1 as SEHNR and CDR2 as FQNEAQ (reference sequence). Trimming removed 1 base from V and 3 bases from J, with 10 bases in between. Points from the study as a whole: The authors also found low normalized T-cell clonal expansion in some nonresponders.

Sequencing was performed on CD4+ or CD8+ T cells sorted from blood, taken in a trial of the OX40 agonist ivuxolimab. The V and J genes are TRBV7-9 and TRBJ2-7; TRBD2 is a possible D gene (5 bases). This clonotype was sampled from an adult with an advanced solid tumor such as melanoma, head and neck, liver or kidney cancer. The CDR3 spells CASSLGLAVYEQYF. The CDR3 DNA sequence: TGTGCCAGCAGCTTAGGTCTAGCAGTCTACGAGCAGTACTTC.